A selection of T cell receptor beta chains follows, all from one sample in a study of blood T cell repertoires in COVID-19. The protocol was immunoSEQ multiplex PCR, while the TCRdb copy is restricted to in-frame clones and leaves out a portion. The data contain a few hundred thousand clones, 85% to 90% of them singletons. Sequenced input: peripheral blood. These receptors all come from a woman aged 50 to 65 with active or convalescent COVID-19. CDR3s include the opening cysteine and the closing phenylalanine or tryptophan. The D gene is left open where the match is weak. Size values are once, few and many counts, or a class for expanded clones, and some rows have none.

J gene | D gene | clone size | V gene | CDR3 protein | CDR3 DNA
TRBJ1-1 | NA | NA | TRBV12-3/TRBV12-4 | CASSLNRAPEAFF | TGTGCCAGCAGCCTCAACAGGGCCCCTGAAGCTTTCTTT
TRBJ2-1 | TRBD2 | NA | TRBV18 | CASSPPRLAYNEQFF | TGTGCCAGCTCACCCCCGAGACTAGCATACAATGAGCAGTTCTTC
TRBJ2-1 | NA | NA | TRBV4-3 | CASSQAAGSSYNEQFF | TGCGCCAGCAGCCAAGCCGCGGGATCCTCCTACAATGAGCAGTTCTTC
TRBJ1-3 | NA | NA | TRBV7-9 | CASSPSKGHESSSGNTIYF | TGTGCCAGCAGCCCTAGTAAGGGACACGAATCAAGCTCTGGAAACACCATATATTTT
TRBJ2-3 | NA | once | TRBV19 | CASSIGRGSPDTQYF | TGTGCCAGTAGTATAGGACGGGGTAGCCCAGATACGCAGTATTTT
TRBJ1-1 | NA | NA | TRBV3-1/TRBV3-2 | CASSPSLNTEAFF | TGTGCCAGCAGCCCCTCTTTGAACACTGAAGCTTTCTTT
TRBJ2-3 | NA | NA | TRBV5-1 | CASRVSSGPDTQYF | TGCGCCAGCAGAGTTAGTTCAGGGCCAGATACGCAGTATTTT
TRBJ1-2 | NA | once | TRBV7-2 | CASSKDLQENYGYTF | TGTGCCAGCAGCAAAGATCTACAGGAGAACTATGGCTACACCTTC
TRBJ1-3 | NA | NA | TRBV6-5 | CASKRTETGNTIYF | TGTGCCAGCAAGAGAACAGAAACTGGAAACACCATATATTTT
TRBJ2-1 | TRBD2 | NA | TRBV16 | CASSRGLAGPLLAITYNEQFF | TGTGCCAGCAGCAGAGGACTAGCGGGACCTCTTTTAGCGATCACCTACAATGAGCAGTTCTTC
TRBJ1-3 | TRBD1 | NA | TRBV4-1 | CASSQDRVRGLGNTIYF | TGCGCCAGCAGCCAAGATCGGGTCAGGGGGCTGGGAAACACCATATATTTT
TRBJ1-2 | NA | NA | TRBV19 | CASRAVPGGHGYTF | TGTGCCAGTAGAGCAGTTCCCGGGGGGCACGGCTACACCTTC
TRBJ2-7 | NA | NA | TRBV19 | CASSIGAFSYEQYF | TGTGCCAGTAGTATAGGGGCCTTTTCCTACGAGCAGTACTTC
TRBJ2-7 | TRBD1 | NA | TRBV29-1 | CSAGQGYEQYF | TGCAGCGCGGGACAGGGCTACGAGCAGTACTTC
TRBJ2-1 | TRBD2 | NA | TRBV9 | CASSRLAGISQSGYNEQFF | TGTGCCAGCAGCCGACTAGCGGGAATTTCTCAGTCAGGCTACAATGAGCAGTTCTTC
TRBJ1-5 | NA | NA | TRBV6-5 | CASSYGSEGNNQPQHF | TGTGCCAGCAGTTACGGTTCGGAGGGCAACAATCAGCCCCAGCATTTT
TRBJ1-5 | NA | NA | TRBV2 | CASSEAAGYSNQPQHF | TGTGCCAGCAGTGAAGCGGCCGGGTACAGCAATCAGCCCCAGCATTTT
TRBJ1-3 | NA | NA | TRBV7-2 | CASSPPGGLGNTIYF | TGTGCCAGCAGCCCCCCGGGGGGGCTTGGAAACACCATATATTTT
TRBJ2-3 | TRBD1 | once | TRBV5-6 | CASSFPGQGSDTQYF | TGTGCCAGCAGCTTCCCGGGACAGGGGTCCGATACGCAGTATTTT
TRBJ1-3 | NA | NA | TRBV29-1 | CSVAIGKTSGNTIYF | TGCAGCGTTGCAATCGGGAAGACCTCTGGAAACACCATATATTTT
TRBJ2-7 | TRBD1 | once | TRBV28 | CASSRLGTGSSEQYF | TGTGCCAGCAGCCGATTGGGGACAGGGTCAAGCGAGCAGTACTTC
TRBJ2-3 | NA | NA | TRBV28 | CASTGTVDTQYF | TGTGCCAGCACTGGGACTGTGGATACGCAGTATTTT
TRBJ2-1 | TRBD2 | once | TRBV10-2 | CASSDPGGKQFF | TGCGCCAGCAGTGATCCGGGAGGGAAGCAGTTCTTC
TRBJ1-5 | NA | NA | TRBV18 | CASSPAEAEQPQHF | TGTGCCAGCTCACCAGCCGAGGCTGAGCAGCCCCAGCATTTT
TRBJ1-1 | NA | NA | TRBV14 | CASSQAGGMMNTEAFF | TGTGCCAGCAGCCAAGCGGGGGGGATGATGAACACTGAAGCTTTCTTT
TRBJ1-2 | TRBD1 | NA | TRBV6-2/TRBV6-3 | CASSETGYSVDYGYTF | TGTGCCAGCAGTGAGACAGGGTATAGTGTGGACTATGGCTACACCTTC
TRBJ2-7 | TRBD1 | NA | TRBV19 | CASSIRSGGEYEQYF | TGTGCCAGTAGTATTCGTTCAGGGGGTGAATACGAGCAGTACTTC